This record looks at one T cell receptor (beta chain) sequence and its context. The sample belongs to a study of identical twins. Germline lookup yields CDR1 SNHLY and CDR2 FYNNEI. Between the trimmed V and J ends, which lost 5 bases and 6 bases, there was a span of 10 bases. The CDR3 consists of 13 residues. TCRdb re-derived calls from the 5' RACE reads in MiXCR, one entry per CDR3 protein. The data show 450,000 to 650,000 distinct CDR3 sequences, 7.5% to 10% seen once. These data also featured in a second study, about yellow fever vaccine responses in identical twins.

V and J are TRBV2 and TRBJ2-2; D is uncertain. The sequence came from a woman aged 18-29 years in good health. Sequenced sample: PBMCs. CDR3 region: CASSRAVAGELFF. The DNA of the CDR3 is TGTGCCAGCAGTAGGGCAGTGGCCGGGGAGCTGTTTTTT.